This T cell receptor beta chain was identified in a study of shared clonotypes between healthy human individuals. Study-wide results and caveats: Non-shared clonotypes had lower generation probabilities than clonotypes shared by all four sorted-subset donors. Larger estimated richness was generally seen in naive subsets than in memory subsets. With few donors, the genetic and exposure-history diversity represented was limited.

Researchers partitioned CD4+ cells into CD45RA+ naive and CD45RA-negative memory subsets. A word on this clone: Its antigen is not identified.

Between the trimmed V and J ends, which lost 2 bases and 4 bases, there was a span of 13 bases. Germline-derived CDR1 and CDR2 are SSHAT and FNYEAQ (reference sequence). CDR3 length equals 15 residues. Clones were sequenced by immunoSEQ multiplex PCR, and TCRdb holds only the in-frame ones, with some missing. The sample gives some 1,100,000 clones, more than 75% of which show up once; approximately 0.52% is in the top ten. The sequence was collected from a man younger than 35 in good health. Some clones in this sample may be carry-over from other donors' samples. The rearrangement uses TRBV7-7 and TRBJ2-3; a possible D gene is TRBD1 (5 bases). Sequenced input: memory CD4+ T cells from PBMCs. Subset meaning: CD45RA-negative fraction. CDR3 in amino acids: CASSLTGAASDTQYF. The DNA for the CDR3 is TGTGCCAGCAGCTTAACTGGGGCTGCTTCAGATACGCAGTATTTT. The full variable domain, with the rest looked up from reference TRBV7-7 and TRBJ2-3, is GAGVSQSPRYKVTKRGQDVTLRCDPISSHATLYWYQQALGQGPEFLTYFNYEAQPDKSGLPSDRFSAERPEGSISTLTIQRTEQRDSAMYRCASSLTGAASDTQYFGPGTRLTVL.